The 12 T cell receptor beta chains below come from one sample, sequenced in a study of CD8 T cells in ankylosing spondylitis. TCRdb redid the calling of the 5' RACE reads with MiXCR, one entry per CDR3 protein. Among about 88,000 distinct CDR3 sequences, under 30% were seen once, and the ten largest hold about 60%. The sample comprised blood, either unsorted or a sorted T cell fraction (not recorded which). Receptors originate from a male donor with ankylosing spondylitis or in good health (not recorded which).

The V and J genes are TRBV5-1 and TRBJ1-1, with D tentatively TRBD1 (5 bases). Germline CDR1 reads SGHRS; CDR2 reads YFSETQ. CDR3 length equals 14 residues. V was cut by 4 bases and J by 5 bases, with 15 bases left in between. The CDR3 DNA reads as TGCGCCAGCAGCCCGCGGACCCCAGGGACTGAAGCTTTCTTT. It translates to CASSPRTPGTEAFF.

The chain carries TRBV10-3 and TRBJ1-6, with D perhaps TRBD1 (6 bases). The CDR3 covers 14 residues. Deletions cut 6 bases from V and 5 bases from J, with 11 bases between. Germline values: CDR1 ENHRY, CDR2 SYGVKD. This CDR3 is CAIRTAGDNSPLHF. In DNA form, the CDR3 reads TGTGCCATCAGGACGGCAGGGGATAATTCACCCCTCCACTTT.

The chain couples TRBV15 to TRBJ1-6; no clear D gene. This CDR3 spans 13 amino acids. V dropped 0 bases and J dropped 15 bases, with 12 bases sitting between them. Germline V gene sequence: CDR1 LNHNV, CDR2 YYDKDF (reference sequence). The DNA of the CDR3 is TGTGCCACCAGCAGAGATTTGGGCAGAATCCTCCACTTT. This encodes CATSRDLGRILHF.

This clonotype was counted only a few times. The CDR3 is CASSLEGLPGKGYTF. The CDR3 DNA follows: TGCGCCAGCAGCTTGGAGGGCCTGCCAGGGAAGGGCTACACCTTC. The chain links TRBV5-1 to TRBJ1-2; TRBD1 is a possible D gene (5 bases). Trimming removed 0 bases from V and 8 bases from J, with 17 bases in between. In germline, CDR1 is SGHRS, CDR2 YFSETQ. The CDR3 extends over 15 amino acids.

This sequence joins TRBV5-1 and TRBJ1-1, with D tentatively TRBD1 (5 bases). The CDR3 runs to 15 residues. Trimming cost V 4 bases and J 4 bases, with 17 bases left between them. CDR1 SGHRS and CDR2 YFSETQ come from the germline V gene. The CDR3 nucleotides read TGCGCCAGCAGCCGACAGTCTCCCGCGGGCACTGAAGCTTTCTTT. This codes for CASSRQSPAGTEAFF.

The chain employs TRBV11-2 and TRBJ2-1; D perhaps matches TRBD1 (6 bases). Per germline, CDR1 SGHAT and CDR2 FQNNGV. The CDR3 spans 15 residues. Trimming stripped 3 bases from V and 2 bases from J, with 11 bases between. CDR3 nucleotide sequence: TGTGCCAGCAGCTTCCCGGGGACAACCTACAATGAGCAGTTCTTC. It translates to CASSFPGTTYNEQFF. Variable domain in full (rest from reference TRBV11-2 and TRBJ2-1): EAGVAQSPRYKIIEKRQSVAFWCNPISGHATLYWYQQILGQGPKLLIQFQNNGVVDDSQLPKDRFSAERLKGVDSTLKIQPAKLEDSAVYLCASSFPGTTYNEQFFGPGTRLTVL.

The V call is TRBV28, the J call TRBJ1-2; 7 bases line up with TRBD1. The CDR3 spans 12 residues. Germline V lookup: CDR1 MDHEN, CDR2 SYDVKM. J lost 5 bases, V lost 7 bases, and 4 bases had no gene match. The CDR3 nucleotides are TGTGCCAGCACCGAACAGGGGTATGGCTACACCTTC. Its protein product is CASTEQGYGYTF.

CDR3 region: CASSKLAGQTLEQFF. The DNA for the CDR3 is TGTGCCAGCAGCAAACTGGCCGGACAGACCCTTGAGCAGTTCTTC. V gene TRBV7-2 combines with J gene TRBJ2-1; possibly TRBD1 for D (6 bases). Trimming removed 5 bases from V and 9 bases from J, with 20 bases in between. The CDR3 runs to 15 residues. CDR1 and CDR2 (germline): SGHTA, FQGNSA.

This rearrangement joins TRBV5-1 to TRBJ2-1; 8 bases map to TRBD2. From germline, CDR1 is SGHRS and CDR2 YFSETQ. The CDR3 length is 14 residues. The trim removed 7 bases at V and 4 bases at J, leaving 7 bases unmatched. The CDR3 DNA follows: TGCGCCAGCGTCCGGGAGGGGCCTTACAATGAGCAGTTCTTC. Its translation: CASVREGPYNEQFF.

This clonotype turned up a few times. The chain links TRBV10-3 to TRBJ2-1, with no clear D. V lost 2 bases and J lost 9, with 8 bases in between. Per germline, CDR1 ENHRY and CDR2 SYGVKD. This CDR3 has 12 amino acids. CDR3 in DNA: TGTGCCATCAGTGAGCTAGAATCTGAGCAGTTCTTC. It encodes CAISELESEQFF.

In its sample, this clonotype was seen a few times. The rearrangement uses TRBV7-6 and TRBJ2-5; tentatively, D is TRBD2 (5 bases). Germline loops: CDR1 SGHVS, CDR2 FNYEAQ. V gave up 5 bases and J gave up 5 bases, with 15 bases separating them. CDR3 length: 14 residues. The DNA of the CDR3 is TGTGCCAGCAGCCCGCAAGGGAGCACGGAGACCCAGTACTTC. Its translation: CASSPQGSTETQYF.

V usage is TRBV15 and J usage is TRBJ2-3, with D possibly matching TRBD2 (6 bases). Germline CDR1 is LNHNV and CDR2 is YYDKDF (reference sequence). Trimming removed 1 base from V and 0 bases from J, with 11 bases in between. This CDR3 spans 16 amino acids. CDR3 DNA: TGTGCCACCAGCAGAGCCCTAGGGACTAGCACAGATACGCAGTATTTT. Protein: CATSRALGTSTDTQYF. Looking up the rest from reference TRBV15 and TRBJ2-3 gives the full variable domain: DAMVIQNPRYQVTQFGKPVTLSCSQTLNHNVMYWYQQKSSQAPKLLFHYYDKDFNNEADTPDNFQSRRPNTSFCFLDIRSPGLGDTAMYLCATSRALGTSTDTQYFGPGTRLTVL.